The entry that follows covers one T cell receptor beta chain sequence. Its cognate antigen is unknown. This entry is derived from a study of human T cells and chemical hapten exposure. The time point: pre-sensitization, week 0. Stated treatment: therapeutic diphenylcyclopropenone sensitization with weekly scalp DPC. TCRdb re-called the RACE reads through MiXCR, storing one row per CDR3 protein. The data contain about 380,000 distinct CDR3 sequences, about 5.1% of them singletons. Per germline, CDR1 SGHTA and CDR2 FQGNSA. This CDR3 has 18 residues. V shed 1 base and J shed 1 base, with 16 bases lying between them. Study results and caveats: Donor immune responses may differ from healthy people's, since all donors had alopecia.

This chain links TRBV7-2 with TRBJ2-2, with D possibly matching TRBD2 (6 bases). This clonotype originated in a woman in her forties or fifties with alopecia areata. Some clones in this sample may be carry-over from other donors' samples. This specimen consisted of whole blood, obtained in connection with sensitization to the hapten diphenylcyclopropenone (DPC). Written as DNA, the CDR3 is TGTGCCAGCAGCTTAGAAGGTCTCGTGGGAGGGAACACCGGGGAGCTGTTTTTT. Encoded protein: CASSLEGLVGGNTGELFF.